These 13 T cell receptor beta chains came from one sample sequenced in a study of T cells after yellow fever vaccination. TCRdb fed the 5' RACE reads into MiXCR, producing one record per CDR3 protein. The sample consists of around 310,000 distinct CDR3 sequences, 3.5% to 5% of them appearing once. Sequencing used PBMCs, obtained 15 days after the yellow fever booster vaccination. Every receptor here comes from a man younger than 30 who received the YFV17D yellow fever vaccine.

This clonotype was detected only a few times. The chain combines TRBV7-6 with TRBJ1-1; D possibly corresponds to TRBD1 (5 bases). The CDR3 consists of 14 residues. With 5 bases removed from V and 8 bases from J, the gap between germline ends came to 18 bases. CDR1 is SGHVS, CDR2 FNYEAQ, per germline. The CDR3 nucleotides read TGTGCCAGCAGCCCGAACCGACAGAGACCCGAAGCTTTCTTT. It translates to CASSPNRQRPEAFF.

V is TRBV7-2 and J is TRBJ1-2; 8 bases match TRBD1. V shed 1 base and J 3 bases; nucleotides not matched to a gene: 4. In germline, CDR1 is SGHTA, CDR2 FQGNSA. The CDR3 is made up of 15 amino acids. The CDR3 coding sequence is TGTGCCAGCAGCTTAGGGACAGGGCGTGACTATGGCTACACCTTC. Residues: CASSLGTGRDYGYTF.

V usage is TRBV10-3 and J usage is TRBJ2-5; maybe TRBD2 (6 bases). Deletions cut 5 bases from V and 2 bases from J, with 9 bases between. CDR1 and CDR2 from the germline V gene are ENHRY and SYGVKD. CDR3 length: 13 amino acids. The CDR3 coding sequence is TGTGCCATCAGTCTGGGGGGACAAGAGACCCAGTACTTC. This translates into CAISLGGQETQYF.

This clonotype has a count of ten or more. This chain links TRBV6-6 with TRBJ1-2; perhaps TRBD1 as D (5 bases). CDR1 MNHNY and CDR2 SVGAGI come from the germline V gene (reference sequence). V lost 8 bases and J 2 bases, leaving 12 bases between the germline ends. The CDR3 has 13 residues. CDR3 coding DNA: TGTGCCAGCTCGGGGGTTTCAAACTATGGCTACACCTTC. Amino acid sequence: CASSGVSNYGYTF.

This clonotype was seen a few times. The chain combines TRBV5-1 with TRBJ2-3, with 8 bases that match TRBD2. With V trimmed by 1 base and J by 6 bases, 10 bases remained unmatched. The germline CDR1 and CDR2 sequences are SGHRS and YFSETQ. The CDR3 is made up of 16 amino acids. CDR3 region: CASSLMASGGSDTQYF. DNA of the CDR3: TGCGCCAGCAGCTTGATGGCCTCGGGGGGGTCGGATACGCAGTATTTT.

This chain joins TRBV7-9 and TRBJ2-4; 9 positions agree with TRBD1. In germline, CDR1 is SEHNR, CDR2 FQNEAQ (reference sequence). Trimming cost V 4 bases and J 1 base; bases outside gene matches: 5. The CDR3 has 16 residues. The chain's CDR3 is CASSSYRGLAKNIQYF. For the CDR3, the DNA is TGTGCCAGCAGCTCCTACAGGGGGCTCGCCAAAAACATTCAGTACTTC.

The rearrangement links TRBV25-1 to TRBJ2-2; a weak D match, TRBD2 (6 bases). CDR1 and CDR2 (germline): MGHDK, SYGVNS. V lost 7 bases and J lost 4, with 10 bases in between. This CDR3 is 13 amino acids long. The CDR3 DNA is TGTGCCAGCATGTGGGGAGGCACCGGGGAGCTGTTTTTT. This codes for CASMWGGTGELFF.

This clonotype was detected ten times or more. The chain combines TRBV4-1 with TRBJ2-1, with D possibly being TRBD1 (5 bases). The germline gives CDR1 MGHRA, CDR2 YSYEKL. V shed 1 base and J shed 5 bases, with 9 bases lying between them. The CDR3 has 14 amino acids. The CDR3 bases are TGCGCCAGCAGCCAAGTTATAGGGGACAATGAGCAGTTCTTC. This codes for CASSQVIGDNEQFF.

This clonotype was found a few times. Given a much more abundant clone one base away, this may be a read error. The chain couples TRBV5-4 to TRBJ2-3; D is unclear. Germline CDR1 reads SGHNT; CDR2 reads YYREEE (reference sequence). Trimming removed 4 bases at V and 2 bases at J, with 8 bases between. The CDR3 length is 13 residues. CDR3 in amino acids: CASSQNPTDTQYF. In DNA, the CDR3 is TGTGCCAGCAGCCAAAACCCCACAGATACGCAGTATTTT.

This clonotype appeared a few times. The chain carries TRBV6-5 and TRBJ2-3, with D perhaps matching TRBD1 (5 bases). Germline CDR1 is MNHEY and CDR2 is SVGAGI. V was trimmed by 4 bases and J by 6 bases, leaving 14 bases between them. The CDR3 length is 14 residues. The CDR3 coding sequence is TGTGCCAGCAGTTTTAGGGGTTGGCCGGATACGCAGTATTTT. It specifies CASSFRGWPDTQYF.

This clonotype showed up many times. V gene TRBV6-5 combines with J gene TRBJ1-2; tentative D call: TRBD1 (5 bases). The V gene's germline CDR1 is MNHEY and CDR2 SVGAGI. This CDR3 comprises 15 residues. Trimming shortened V by 6 bases and J by 4 bases, and 18 bases separated the two germline ends. This CDR3 is CASSPWDGLLYGYTF. DNA for the CDR3: TGTGCCAGCAGCCCCTGGGACGGCCTCCTCTATGGCTACACCTTC.

This chain uses TRBV5-1 with TRBJ2-7; the D gene is possibly TRBD1 (6 bases). This CDR3 has 14 amino acids. Germline CDR1 SGHRS, CDR2 YFSETQ. V was pared by 4 bases and J by 2 bases, with 13 bases between. CDR3 region: CASSTPGQTYEQYF. CDR3 nucleotide sequence: TGCGCCAGCAGCACACCGGGACAAACCTACGAGCAGTACTTC.

This rearrangement joins TRBV20-1 to TRBJ2-1; D unclear. CDR1 DFQATT and CDR2 SNEGSKA come from the germline V gene (reference sequence). Trimming removed 3 bases from V and 4 bases from J, with 10 bases in between. The CDR3 runs 13 residues. This CDR3 reads CSASATAYNEQFF. DNA of the CDR3: TGCAGTGCTAGTGCCACAGCTTACAATGAGCAGTTCTTC.